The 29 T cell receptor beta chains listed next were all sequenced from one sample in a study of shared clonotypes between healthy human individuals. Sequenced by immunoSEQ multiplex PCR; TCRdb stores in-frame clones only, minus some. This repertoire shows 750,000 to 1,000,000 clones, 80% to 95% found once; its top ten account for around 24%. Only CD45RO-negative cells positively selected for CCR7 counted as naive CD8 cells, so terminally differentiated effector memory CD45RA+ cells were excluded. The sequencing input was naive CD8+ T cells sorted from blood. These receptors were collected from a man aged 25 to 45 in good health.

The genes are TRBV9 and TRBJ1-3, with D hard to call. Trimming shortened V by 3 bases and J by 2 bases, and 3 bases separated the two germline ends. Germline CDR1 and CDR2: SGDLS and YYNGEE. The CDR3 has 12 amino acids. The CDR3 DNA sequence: TGTGCCAGCAGCGAAACTGGAAACACCATATATTTT. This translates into CASSETGNTIYF. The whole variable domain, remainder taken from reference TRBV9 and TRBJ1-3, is DSGVTQTPKHLITATGQRVTLRCSPRSGDLSVYWYQQSLDQGLQFLIQYYNGEERAKGNILERFSAQQFPDLHSELNLSSLELGDSALYFCASSETGNTIYFGEGSWLTVV.

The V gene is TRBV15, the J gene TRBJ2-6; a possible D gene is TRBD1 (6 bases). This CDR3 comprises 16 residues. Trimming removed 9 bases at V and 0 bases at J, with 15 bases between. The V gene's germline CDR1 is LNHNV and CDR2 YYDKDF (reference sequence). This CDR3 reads CATSGTRSSGANVLTF. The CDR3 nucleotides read TGTGCCACTTCCGGGACAAGGAGCTCTGGGGCCAACGTCCTGACTTTC.

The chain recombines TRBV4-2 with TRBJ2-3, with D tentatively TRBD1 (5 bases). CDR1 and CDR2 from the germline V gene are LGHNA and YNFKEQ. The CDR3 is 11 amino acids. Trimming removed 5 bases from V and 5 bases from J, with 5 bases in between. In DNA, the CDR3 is TGTGCCAGCAGCACAGGAGATACGCAGTATTTT. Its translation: CASSTGDTQYF.

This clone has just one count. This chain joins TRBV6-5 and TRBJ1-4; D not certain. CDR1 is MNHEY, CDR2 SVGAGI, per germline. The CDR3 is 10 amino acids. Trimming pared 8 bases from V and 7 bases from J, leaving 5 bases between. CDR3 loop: CASRGEKLFF. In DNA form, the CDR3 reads TGTGCCAGCCGGGGTGAAAAACTGTTTTTT.

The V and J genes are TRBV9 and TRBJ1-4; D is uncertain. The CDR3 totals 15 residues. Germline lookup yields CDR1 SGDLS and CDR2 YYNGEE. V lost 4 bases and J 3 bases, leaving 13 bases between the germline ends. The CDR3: CASSSRGGSNEKLFF. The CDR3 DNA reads TGTGCCAGCAGCTCCCGAGGAGGTTCTAATGAAAAACTGTTTTTT.

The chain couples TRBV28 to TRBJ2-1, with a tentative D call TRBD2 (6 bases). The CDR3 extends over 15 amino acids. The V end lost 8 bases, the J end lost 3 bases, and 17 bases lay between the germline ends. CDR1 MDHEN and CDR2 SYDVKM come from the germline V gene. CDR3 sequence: CASVAGSLNYNEQFF. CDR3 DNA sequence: TGTGCCAGCGTGGCGGGGAGTCTTAACTACAATGAGCAGTTCTTC.

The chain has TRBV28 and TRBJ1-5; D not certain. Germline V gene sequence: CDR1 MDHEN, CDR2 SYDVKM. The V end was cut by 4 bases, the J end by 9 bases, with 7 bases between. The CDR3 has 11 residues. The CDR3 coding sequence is TGTGCCAGCAGTTCTCCCGGGCCCCAGCATTTT. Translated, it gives CASSSPGPQHF.

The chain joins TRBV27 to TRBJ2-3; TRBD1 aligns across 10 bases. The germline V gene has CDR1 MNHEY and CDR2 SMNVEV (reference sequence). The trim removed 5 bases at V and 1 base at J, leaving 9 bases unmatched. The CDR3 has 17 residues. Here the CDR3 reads CASSRGDRGIGTDTQYF. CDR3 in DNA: TGTGCCAGCAGTAGAGGGGACAGGGGCATTGGCACAGATACGCAGTATTTT.

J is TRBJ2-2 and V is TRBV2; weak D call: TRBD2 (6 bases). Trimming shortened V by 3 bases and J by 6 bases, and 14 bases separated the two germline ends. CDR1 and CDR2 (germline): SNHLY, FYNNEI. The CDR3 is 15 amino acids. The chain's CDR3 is CASSDPGVTSGELFF. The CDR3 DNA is TGTGCCAGCAGTGACCCGGGGGTCACATCCGGGGAGCTGTTTTTT. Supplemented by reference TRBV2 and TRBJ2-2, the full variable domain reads EPEVTQTPSHQVTQMGQEVILRCVPISNHLYFYWYRQILGQKVEFLVSFYNNEISEKSEIFDDQFSVERPDGSNFTLKIRSTKLEDSAMYFCASSDPGVTSGELFFGEGSRLTVL.

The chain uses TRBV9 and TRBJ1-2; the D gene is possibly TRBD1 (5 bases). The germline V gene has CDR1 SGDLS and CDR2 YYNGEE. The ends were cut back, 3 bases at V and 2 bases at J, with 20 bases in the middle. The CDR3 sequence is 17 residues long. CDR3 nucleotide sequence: TGTGCCAGCAGCGCTAGGGGACCGGTCTGGGCCAACTATGGCTACACCTTC. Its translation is CASSARGPVWANYGYTF.

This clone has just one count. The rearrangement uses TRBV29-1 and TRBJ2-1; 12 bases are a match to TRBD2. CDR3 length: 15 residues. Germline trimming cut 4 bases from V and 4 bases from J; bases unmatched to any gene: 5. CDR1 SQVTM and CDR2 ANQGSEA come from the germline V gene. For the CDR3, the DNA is TGCAGCGTTGGGGGGCTAGCGGGAGGGTACAATGAGCAGTTCTTC. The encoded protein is CSVGGLAGGYNEQFF.

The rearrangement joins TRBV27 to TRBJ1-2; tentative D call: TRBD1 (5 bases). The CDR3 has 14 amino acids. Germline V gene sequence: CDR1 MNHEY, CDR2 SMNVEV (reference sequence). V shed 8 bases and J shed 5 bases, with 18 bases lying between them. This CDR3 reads CASSLTGSLYGYTF. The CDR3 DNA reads TGTGCCAGCTCTTTAACAGGAAGTCTATATGGCTACACCTTC.

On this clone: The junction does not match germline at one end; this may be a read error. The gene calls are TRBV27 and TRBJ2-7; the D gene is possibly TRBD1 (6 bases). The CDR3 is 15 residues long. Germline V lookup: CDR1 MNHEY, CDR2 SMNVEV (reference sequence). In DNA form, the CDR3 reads TGTGCCAGCAGTCCCCTGGACAGTTACAACTACGAGCATTACTTC. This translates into CASSPLDSYNYEHYF.

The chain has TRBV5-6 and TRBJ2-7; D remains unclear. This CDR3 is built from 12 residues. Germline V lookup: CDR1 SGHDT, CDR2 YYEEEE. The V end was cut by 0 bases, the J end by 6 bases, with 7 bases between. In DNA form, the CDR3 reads TGTGCCAGCAGCTTGGGGCTTGGCGAGCAGTACTTC. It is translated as CASSLGLGEQYF.

CDR3 sequence (DNA): TGTGCCAGCAGCCCGACCTATGGGGACGAGCAGTACTTC. Translating it yields CASSPTYGDEQYF. The chain joins TRBV7-9 to TRBJ2-7; D unresolved. Germline lookup yields CDR1 SEHNR and CDR2 FQNEAQ (reference sequence). The CDR3 is 13 amino acids. V was trimmed by 5 bases and J by 5 bases, leaving 13 bases between them.

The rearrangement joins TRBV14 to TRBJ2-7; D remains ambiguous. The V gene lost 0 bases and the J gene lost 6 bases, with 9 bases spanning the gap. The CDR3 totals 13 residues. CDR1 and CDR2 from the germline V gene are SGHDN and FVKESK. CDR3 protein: CASSQDRLSEQYF. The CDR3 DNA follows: TGTGCCAGCAGCCAAGACCGGCTGAGCGAGCAGTACTTC.

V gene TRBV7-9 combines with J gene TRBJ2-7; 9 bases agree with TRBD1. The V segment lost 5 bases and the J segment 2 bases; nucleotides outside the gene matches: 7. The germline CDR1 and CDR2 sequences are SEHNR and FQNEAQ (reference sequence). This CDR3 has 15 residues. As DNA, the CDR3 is TGTGCCAGCAGCACCACAGGGGGCTCGGCCTACGAGCAGTACTTC. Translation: CASSTTGGSAYEQYF. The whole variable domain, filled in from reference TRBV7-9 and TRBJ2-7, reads DTGVSQNPRHKITKRGQNVTFRCDPISEHNRLYWYRQTLGQGPEFLTYFQNEAQLEKSRLLSDRFSAERPKGSFSTLEIQRTEQGDSAMYLCASSTTGGSAYEQYFGPGTRLTVT.

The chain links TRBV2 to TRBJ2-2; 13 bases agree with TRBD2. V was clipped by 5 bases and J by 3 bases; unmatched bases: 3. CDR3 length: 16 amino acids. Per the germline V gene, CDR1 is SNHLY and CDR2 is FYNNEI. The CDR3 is CASSRGLAGYTGELFF. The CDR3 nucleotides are TGTGCCAGCAGTCGGGGACTAGCGGGGTACACCGGGGAGCTGTTTTTT.

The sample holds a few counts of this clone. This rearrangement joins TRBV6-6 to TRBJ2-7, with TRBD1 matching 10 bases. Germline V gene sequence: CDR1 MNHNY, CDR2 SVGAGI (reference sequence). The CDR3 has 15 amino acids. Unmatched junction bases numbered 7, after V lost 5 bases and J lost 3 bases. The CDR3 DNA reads TGTGCCAGCAGTCCGCCGGGACAGGGGAACTACGAGCAGTACTTC. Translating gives CASSPPGQGNYEQYF.

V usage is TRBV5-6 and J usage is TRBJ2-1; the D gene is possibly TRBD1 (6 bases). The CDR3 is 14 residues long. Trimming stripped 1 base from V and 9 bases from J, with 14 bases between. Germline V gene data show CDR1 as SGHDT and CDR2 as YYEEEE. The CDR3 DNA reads TGTGCCAGCAGCTTGTCGTGGGGGCCGCTTGAGCAGTTCTTC. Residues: CASSLSWGPLEQFF. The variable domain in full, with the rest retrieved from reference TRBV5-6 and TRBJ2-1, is DAGVTQSPTHLIKTRGQQVTLRCSPKSGHDTVSWYQQALGQGPQFIFQYYEEEERQRGNFPDRFSGHQFPNYSSELNVNALLLGDSALYLCASSLSWGPLEQFFGPGTRLTVL.

CDR3 region: CASSERSTALYNEQFF. CDR3 bases: TGCGCCAGCAGCGAGCGGAGTACCGCCCTCTACAATGAGCAGTTCTTC. V gene TRBV4-3 combines with J gene TRBJ2-1; D might be TRBD2 (5 bases). This CDR3 comprises 16 residues. Trimming cost V 5 bases and J 3 bases, with 17 bases left between them. CDR1 is LGHNA, CDR2 YSLEER, per germline.

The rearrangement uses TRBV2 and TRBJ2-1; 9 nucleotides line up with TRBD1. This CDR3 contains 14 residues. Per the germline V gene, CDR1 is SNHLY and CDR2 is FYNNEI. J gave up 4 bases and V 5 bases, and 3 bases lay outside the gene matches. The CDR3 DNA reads TGTGCCAGCAGTCCGGGACAGGGATACAATGAGCAGTTCTTC. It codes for CASSPGQGYNEQFF.

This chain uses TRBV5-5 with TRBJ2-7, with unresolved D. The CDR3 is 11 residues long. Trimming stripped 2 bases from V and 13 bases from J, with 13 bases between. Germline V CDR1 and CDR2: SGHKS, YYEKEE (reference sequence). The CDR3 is CASSLPGSQYF. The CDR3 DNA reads TGTGCCAGCAGCTTACCGGGTTCGCAATACTTC.

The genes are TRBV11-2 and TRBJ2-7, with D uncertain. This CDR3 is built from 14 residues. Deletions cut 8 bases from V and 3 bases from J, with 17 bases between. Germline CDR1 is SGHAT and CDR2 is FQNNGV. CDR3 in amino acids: CASLESDTNYEQYF. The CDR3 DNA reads TGTGCCAGCCTAGAATCAGACACGAACTACGAGCAGTACTTC. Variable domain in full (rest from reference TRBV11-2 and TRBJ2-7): EAGVAQSPRYKIIEKRQSVAFWCNPISGHATLYWYQQILGQGPKLLIQFQNNGVVDDSQLPKDRFSAERLKGVDSTLKIQPAKLEDSAVYLCASLESDTNYEQYFGPGTRLTVT.

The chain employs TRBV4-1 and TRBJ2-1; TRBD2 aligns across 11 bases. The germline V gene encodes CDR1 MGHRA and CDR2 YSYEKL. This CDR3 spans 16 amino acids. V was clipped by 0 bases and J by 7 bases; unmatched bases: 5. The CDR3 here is CASSQDPGLAANEQFF. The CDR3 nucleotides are TGCGCCAGCAGCCAAGATCCGGGACTAGCGGCGAATGAGCAGTTCTTC.

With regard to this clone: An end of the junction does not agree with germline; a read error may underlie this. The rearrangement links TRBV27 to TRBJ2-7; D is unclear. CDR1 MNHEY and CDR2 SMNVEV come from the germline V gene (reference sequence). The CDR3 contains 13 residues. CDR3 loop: CASSLSVSSEQYF. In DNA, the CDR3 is TGTGCCAGCAGTTTATCAGTCTCCTCCGAGCAGTACTTC.

In DNA form, the CDR3 reads TGTGCCAGCAGCACCCGACTAGCAGGGACCGGGGAGCTGTTTTTT. It encodes CASSTRLAGTGELFF. The chain recombines TRBV7-7 with TRBJ2-2; TRBD2 agrees at 7 bases. The CDR3 sequence is 15 residues long. CDR1 is SSHAT and CDR2 is FNYEAQ in the germline V gene (reference sequence). V trimming: 5 bases; J trimming: 5 bases; junction bases outside the gene matches: 8. Together with reference TRBV7-7 and TRBJ2-2, the CDR3 gives the full variable domain: GAGVSQSPRYKVTKRGQDVTLRCDPISSHATLYWYQQALGQGPEFLTYFNYEAQPDKSGLPSDRFSAERPEGSISTLTIQRTEQRDSAMYRCASSTRLAGTGELFFGEGSRLTVL.

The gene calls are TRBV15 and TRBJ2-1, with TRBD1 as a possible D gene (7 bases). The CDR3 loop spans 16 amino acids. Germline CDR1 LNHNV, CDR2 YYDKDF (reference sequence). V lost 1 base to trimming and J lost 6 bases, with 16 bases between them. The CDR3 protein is CATSRGPRGVGNEQFF. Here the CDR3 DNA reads TGTGCCACCAGCAGAGGGCCCAGGGGGGTGGGCAATGAGCAGTTCTTC.

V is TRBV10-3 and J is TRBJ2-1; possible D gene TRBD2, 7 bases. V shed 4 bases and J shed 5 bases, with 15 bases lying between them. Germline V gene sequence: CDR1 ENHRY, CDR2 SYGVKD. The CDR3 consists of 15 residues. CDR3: CAISGGLGGNNEQFF. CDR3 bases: TGTGCCATCAGTGGTGGACTAGGGGGAAACAATGAGCAGTTCTTC.